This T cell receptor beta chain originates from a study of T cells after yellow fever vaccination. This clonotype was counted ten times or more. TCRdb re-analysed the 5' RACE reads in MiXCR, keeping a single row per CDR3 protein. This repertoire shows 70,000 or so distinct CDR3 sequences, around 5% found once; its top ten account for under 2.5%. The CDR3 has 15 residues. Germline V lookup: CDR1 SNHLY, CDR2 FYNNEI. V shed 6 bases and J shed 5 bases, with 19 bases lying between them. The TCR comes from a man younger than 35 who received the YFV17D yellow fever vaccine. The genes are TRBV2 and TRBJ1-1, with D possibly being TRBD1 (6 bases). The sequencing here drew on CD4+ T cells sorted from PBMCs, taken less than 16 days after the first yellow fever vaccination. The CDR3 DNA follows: TGTGCCAGCAGGGTCGACAGGTTGGGGGGGACTGAAGCTTTCTTT. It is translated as CASRVDRLGGTEAFF.